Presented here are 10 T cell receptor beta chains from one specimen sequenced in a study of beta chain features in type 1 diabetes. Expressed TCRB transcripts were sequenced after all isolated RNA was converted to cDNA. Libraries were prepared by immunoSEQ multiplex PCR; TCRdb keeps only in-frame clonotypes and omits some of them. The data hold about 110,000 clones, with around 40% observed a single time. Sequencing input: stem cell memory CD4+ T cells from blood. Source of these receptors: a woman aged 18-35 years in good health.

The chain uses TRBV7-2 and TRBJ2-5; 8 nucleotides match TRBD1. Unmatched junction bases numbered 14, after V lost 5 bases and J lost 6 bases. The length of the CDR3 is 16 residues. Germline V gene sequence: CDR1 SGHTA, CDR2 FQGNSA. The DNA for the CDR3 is TGTGCCAGCAGCCCCCCCGGGACAGGACTCCTAAAGACCCAGTACTTC. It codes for CASSPPGTGLLKTQYF.

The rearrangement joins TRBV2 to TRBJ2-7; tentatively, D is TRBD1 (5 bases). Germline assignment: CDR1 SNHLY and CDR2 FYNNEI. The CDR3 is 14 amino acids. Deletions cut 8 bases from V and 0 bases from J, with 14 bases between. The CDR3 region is CASWKGLSSYEQYF. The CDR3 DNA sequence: TGTGCCAGCTGGAAGGGGCTGAGCTCCTACGAGCAGTACTTC.

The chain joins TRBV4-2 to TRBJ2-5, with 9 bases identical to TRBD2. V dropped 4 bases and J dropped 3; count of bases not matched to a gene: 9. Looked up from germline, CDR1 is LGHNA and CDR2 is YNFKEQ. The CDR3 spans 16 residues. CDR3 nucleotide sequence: TGTGCCAGCAGCCCTCAACTAGCGGGTATTGAAGAGACCCAGTACTTC. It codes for CASSPQLAGIEETQYF.

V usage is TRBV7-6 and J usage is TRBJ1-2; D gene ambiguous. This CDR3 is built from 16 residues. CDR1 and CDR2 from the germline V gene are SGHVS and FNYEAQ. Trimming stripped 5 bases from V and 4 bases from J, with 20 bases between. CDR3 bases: TGTGCCAGCAGCCCAGGCTCCGCCCCAGTGAGCTATGGCTACACCTTC. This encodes CASSPGSAPVSYGYTF.

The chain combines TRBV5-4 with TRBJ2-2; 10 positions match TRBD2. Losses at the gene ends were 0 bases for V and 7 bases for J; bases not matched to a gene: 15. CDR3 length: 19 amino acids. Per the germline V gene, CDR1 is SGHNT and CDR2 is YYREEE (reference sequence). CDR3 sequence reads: CASSLVFWASGSLSGELFF. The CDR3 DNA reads TGTGCCAGCAGCTTGGTTTTTTGGGCTAGCGGGAGTTTGAGCGGGGAGCTGTTTTTT.

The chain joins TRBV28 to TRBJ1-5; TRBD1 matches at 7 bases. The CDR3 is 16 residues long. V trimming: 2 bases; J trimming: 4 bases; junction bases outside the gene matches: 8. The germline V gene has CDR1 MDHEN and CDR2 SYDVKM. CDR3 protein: CASSLTGTAGNQPQHF. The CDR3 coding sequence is TGTGCCAGCAGTTTAACCGGGACAGCCGGAAATCAGCCCCAGCATTTT.

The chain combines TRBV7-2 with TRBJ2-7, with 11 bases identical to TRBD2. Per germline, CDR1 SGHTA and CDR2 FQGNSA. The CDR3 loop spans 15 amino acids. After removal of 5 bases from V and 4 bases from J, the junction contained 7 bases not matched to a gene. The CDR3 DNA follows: TGTGCCAGCAGCCAACTAGCGGGAGTTTCGTACGAGCAGTACTTC. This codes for CASSQLAGVSYEQYF.

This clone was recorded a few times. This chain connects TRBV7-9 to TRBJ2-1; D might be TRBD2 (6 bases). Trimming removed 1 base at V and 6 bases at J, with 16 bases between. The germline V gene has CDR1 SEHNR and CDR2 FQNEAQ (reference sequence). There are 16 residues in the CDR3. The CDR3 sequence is CASSLVVTEGVNEQFF. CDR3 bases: TGTGCCAGCAGCTTAGTCGTCACGGAGGGTGTCAATGAGCAGTTCTTC.

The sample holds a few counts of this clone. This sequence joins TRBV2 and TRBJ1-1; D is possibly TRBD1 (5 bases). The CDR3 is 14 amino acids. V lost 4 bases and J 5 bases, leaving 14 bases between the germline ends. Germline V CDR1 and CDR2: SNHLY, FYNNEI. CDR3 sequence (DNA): TGTGCCAGCAGTGTATCGGGGGGTCAAACTGAAGCTTTCTTT. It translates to CASSVSGGQTEAFF.

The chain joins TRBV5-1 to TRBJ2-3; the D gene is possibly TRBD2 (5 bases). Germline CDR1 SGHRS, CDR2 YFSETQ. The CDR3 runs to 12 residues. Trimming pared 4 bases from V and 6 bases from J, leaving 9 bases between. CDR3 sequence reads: CASSGGLDTQYF. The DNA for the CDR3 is TGCGCCAGCAGCGGAGGACTGGATACGCAGTATTTT.